These T cell receptor beta chains were read from a single sample in a study of cytomegalovirus exposure and HLA in healthy donors. The protocol was immunoSEQ multiplex PCR, while the TCRdb copy is restricted to in-frame clones and leaves out a portion. This table has fewer than 200,000 clones, roughly 80% appearing once. The sample comprised PBMCs. The receptors here all came from a woman aged 18-30 years in good health and CMV-seronegative. Each CDR3 is given with its conserved first and last residue. The D gene is left open where the match is weak. Only part of the rows carry a size: once, few, many, or a class if the clone is expanded.

J gene | clone size | V gene | D gene | CDR3 protein | CDR3 DNA
TRBJ2-1 | - | TRBV4-1 | - | CASSQPSRNEQFF | TGCGCCAGCAGCCAACCCAGTCGCAATGAGCAGTTCTTC
TRBJ2-3 | - | TRBV5-1 | - | CASSSEAGRLTDTQYF | TGCGCCAGCAGCTCGGAGGCCGGGCGACTCACAGATACGCAGTATTTT
TRBJ2-2 | - | TRBV10-3 | - | CASGITGELFF | TGTGCCTCCGGGATCACCGGGGAGCTGTTTTTT
TRBJ2-1 | - | TRBV5-1 | TRBD2 | CASSTLSGRPNSEQFF | TGCGCCAGCAGCACGCTTAGCGGGAGGCCCAACAGTGAGCAGTTCTTC
TRBJ2-6 | few | TRBV2 | - | CASSGGRASGANVLTF | TGTGCCAGCAGTGGTGGCAGGGCGTCTGGGGCCAACGTCCTGACTTTC
TRBJ2-7 | - | TRBV4-1 | TRBD2 | CASNSDLKREVPYEQYF | TGCGCCAGCAATTCGGATCTGAAGCGGGAGGTCCCCTACGAGCAGTACTTC
TRBJ2-7 | - | TRBV28 | TRBD2 | CASSLPSGRATEQYF | TGTGCCAGCAGCCTACCTAGCGGGAGGGCCACCGAGCAGTACTTC
TRBJ2-3 | - | TRBV5-6 | - | CASSLWPSAGTDTQYF | TGTGCCAGCAGCTTATGGCCTTCAGCGGGCACAGATACGCAGTATTTT
TRBJ1-5 | few | TRBV6-1 | TRBD1 | CAIGKTGVDQPQHF | TGTGCCATCGGAAAGACAGGGGTTGATCAGCCCCAGCATTTT
TRBJ1-5 | - | TRBV28 | TRBD1 | CASSRTGVSNQPQHF | TGTGCCAGCAGCCGGACAGGGGTGAGCAATCAGCCCCAGCATTTT
TRBJ2-3 | - | TRBV7-6 | TRBD1 | CASSLVGGADTQYF | TGTGCCAGCAGCTTAGTAGGGGGCGCAGATACGCAGTATTTT
TRBJ1-5 | - | TRBV6-1 | - | CASSEVRRPSNQPQHF | TGTGCCAGCAGTGAAGTAAGGCGGCCTTCCAATCAGCCCCAGCATTTT
TRBJ2-7 | few | TRBV19 | TRBD2 | CASSIGPRGSYEQYF | TGTGCCAGTAGTATTGGCCCGCGGGGGTCCTACGAGCAGTACTTC